This TCR beta chain came from a study of cytomegalovirus exposure and HLA in healthy donors. CDR3 length: 14 residues. Germline CDR1 SGHTA, CDR2 FQGNSA. J was trimmed by 9 bases and V by 5 bases; bases with no gene match: 10. The PCR employed 60 Vbeta primers together with 13 Jbeta primers. Profiling relied on immunoSEQ multiplex PCR, and the TCRdb table lists in-frame clones only, not all of them. The data show roughly 100,000 clones, about two thirds seen once. V and J are TRBV7-2 and TRBJ2-1; 7 bases map to TRBD2. The sample consisted of PBMCs. The sequence was obtained from a boy between 10 and 17 years old in good health and CMV-seropositive. DNA for the CDR3: TGTGCCAGCAGCGTCGCGACTAGCCGGGTTGAGCAGTTCTTC. Translating it yields CASSVATSRVEQFF.